The present TCR beta chain was sequenced within a study of T cells after posttransplantation cyclophosphamide. Findings and caveats of the study: Tissue-infiltrating T cells from skin or gut overlapped little with blood T cells.

This clone came up many times. What it binds is not known. The CDR3 is 15 residues long. Trimming left V 1 base short and J 0 bases short, with 8 bases between. The germline V gene has CDR1 SGHTA and CDR2 FQGNSA. Some clones are missing from TCRdb's copy, which holds only in-frame ones; the method was immunoSEQ multiplex PCR. Listed for the sample are about 37,000 clones, none seen a single time. The chain joins TRBV7-2 to TRBJ2-3; possible D gene TRBD2, 5 bases. The receptor was derived from a young man in good health and a related stem cell transplant donor. Sequenced input: PBMCs. CDR3 sequence (DNA): TGTGCCAGCAGCTTAGGGACTTTTAGCACAGATACGCAGTATTTT. Residues: CASSLGTFSTDTQYF.